The T cell receptor beta chain described here comes from a study of blood T cell repertoires in COVID-19 (dated by TCRdb to the early 2020s). About the full investigation: The collaborator samples originated in the United States, Italy and Spain and spanned the acute and convalescent phases of COVID-19. The material from the prospective study consisted of cDNA or gDNA derived from T cells, B-cell-depleted T cells, or PBMCs. The dataset comprised deeply sampled blood TCRbeta repertoires from subjects exposed to, actively infected with, or recovered from COVID-19. The repertoires were made available in a free public database intended to serve as a resource for research on the immune response to SARS-CoV-2. Samples were obtained from the ongoing ImmuneRACE study (first 160 participants) and from 950 to 1,500 subjects provided by 6 global collaborators. A de-identified subject ID, COVID-19 status, age in years and sex were almost always included in the sample metadata. HLA class I and class II types, where available, came from metadata supplied by the sample provider rather than from assay-based typing. Here is what the overall study found, with its caveats: The quantity of clinical and demographic metadata differed by source and by participant and was supplied without curation.

Participants in the prospective study were aged 18 to 89 years, lived in 24 United States geographic areas, and enrolled through a virtual design. To assign participants to cohorts, the prospective study relied on clinical history that participants themselves reported in a screening survey and a study questionnaire. For ImmuneRACE Cohort 3, a participant was defined as recovered based on two consecutive negative NP/OP PCR tests, clearance by a healthcare professional, or resolution of symptoms. Mobile phlebotomists in the prospective study collected whole blood, serum and a nasopharyngeal or oropharyngeal swab from every participant. Over a 2-month period, participants in the prospective study had the option of providing additional blood draws and questionnaires. Before DNA extraction, prospective study blood samples were shipped either frozen or at room temperature. Per the germline V gene (reference sequence), GTSNPN is the CDR1 and SVGIG is the CDR2. The trim is 2 bases for V and 0 bases for J, with a gap of 8 bases between the germline ends. From the cysteine through the phenylalanine, the CDR3 covers 14 amino acids. The DNA shown is the 42-base CDR3, in frame from base 1.

On this clone: Its antigen remains unidentified. Per-nucleotide qualities are absent, and no much larger clonotype sits a single base away.

TCRbeta CDR3 regions were amplified from genomic DNA using the immunoSEQ Assay, a bias-controlled multiplex PCR. Under the source paper's analysis protocol: Nucleated cell counts per sample were estimated from amplification of reference gene primers within the assay. To quantify the absolute abundance of each unique TCRbeta CDR3 rearrangement, sequence reads were collapsed and filtered. Productive Simpson clonality was computed per sample as the square root of Simpson's diversity index over productive rearrangements. TCRdb carries this immuneACCESS record with in-frame sequences only. Its versions omit some clonotypes, under half of them owing to an unresolved V gene in the studies checked, with the rest unexplained. The DNA was the basis for D and trimming; V, J and clone size are from that table. Present in this sample are 450,000 or so clones, about nine tenths of which were seen just once. The ten most abundant clones make up 0.6% to 0.7% of the sample.

Sequenced input: PBMCs or T cells enriched from blood (not recorded which). The sequence joins TRBV30 to TRBJ2-1; the D gene is unclear. The receptor comes from a man aged 18-30 years who had recovered from COVID-19. The CDR3 protein is CAWSWSTSYNEQFF. The DNA reads as follows: TGTGCCTGGAGTTGGTCTACCTCCTACAATGAGCAGTTCTTC.